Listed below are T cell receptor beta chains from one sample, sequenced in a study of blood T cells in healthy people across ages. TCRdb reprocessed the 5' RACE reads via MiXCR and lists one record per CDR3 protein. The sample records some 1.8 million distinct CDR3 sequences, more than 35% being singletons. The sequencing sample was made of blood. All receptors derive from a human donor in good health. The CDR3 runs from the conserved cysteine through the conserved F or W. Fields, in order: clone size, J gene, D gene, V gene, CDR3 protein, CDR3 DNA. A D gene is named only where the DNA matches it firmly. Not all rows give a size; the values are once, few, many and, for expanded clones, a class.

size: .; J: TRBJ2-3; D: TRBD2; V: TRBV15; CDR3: CATSKGLAGTDTQYF; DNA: TGTGCCACCAGCAAAGGACTAGCGGGCACAGATACGCAGTATTTT
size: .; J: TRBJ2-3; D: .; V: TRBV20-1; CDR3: CSARDPQGRDTQYF; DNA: TGCAGTGCTAGAGATCCACAGGGGAGGGATACGCAGTATTTT
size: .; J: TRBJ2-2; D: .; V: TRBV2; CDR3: CATGRVTGELFF; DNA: TGTGCCACCGGCCGGGTCACCGGGGAGCTGTTTTTT
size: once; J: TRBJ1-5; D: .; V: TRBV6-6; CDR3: CASTEGPFNQPQHF; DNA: TGTGCCAGCACCGAGGGCCCCTTCAATCAGCCCCAGCATTTT
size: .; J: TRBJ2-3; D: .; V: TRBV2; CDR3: CASSEDRQAYTDTQYF; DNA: TGTGCCAGCAGTGAAGACCGGCAGGCTTACACAGATACGCAGTATTTT
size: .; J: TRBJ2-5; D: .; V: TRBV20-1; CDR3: CSAASTQETQYF; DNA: TGCAGTGCCGCCAGTACCCAAGAGACCCAGTACTTC
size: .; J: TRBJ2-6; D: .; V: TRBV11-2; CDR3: CASSLGRGTGANVLTF; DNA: TGTGCCAGCAGCTTAGGGAGGGGGACCGGGGCCAACGTCCTGACTTTC
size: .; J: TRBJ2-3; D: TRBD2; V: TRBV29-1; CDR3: CSVGGTIQTSGDDTQYF; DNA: TGCAGCGTTGGGGGAACCATTCAGACTAGCGGAGATGATACGCAGTATTTT
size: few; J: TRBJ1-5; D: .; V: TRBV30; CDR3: CAWSDTGPSNQPQHF; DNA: TGTGCCTGGAGCGATACAGGGCCTAGCAATCAGCCTCAGCATTTT
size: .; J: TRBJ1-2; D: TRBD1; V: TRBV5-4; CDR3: CASRLQGPNYGYTF; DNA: TGTGCCAGCCGATTACAGGGGCCTAACTATGGCTACACCTTC
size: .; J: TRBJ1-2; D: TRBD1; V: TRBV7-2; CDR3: CASSYVGQGYSNYGYTF; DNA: TGTGCCAGCAGCTATGTAGGACAGGGCTACTCTAACTATGGCTACACCTTC
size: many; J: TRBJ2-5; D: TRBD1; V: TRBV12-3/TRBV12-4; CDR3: CASSLTGEETQYF; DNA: TGTGCCAGCAGTTTGACAGGGGAAGAGACCCAGTACTTC
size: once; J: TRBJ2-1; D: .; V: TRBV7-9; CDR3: CASRGQGIQTQFF; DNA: TGTGCCAGCAGGGGGCAGGGGATACAGACCCAGTTCTTC
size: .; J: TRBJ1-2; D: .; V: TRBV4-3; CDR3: CASSQEGGSYGYTF; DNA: TGCGCCAGCAGCCAAGAGGGGGGTTCCTATGGCTACACCTTC
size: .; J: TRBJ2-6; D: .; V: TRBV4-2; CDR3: CASSQEIRRANVLTF; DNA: TGTGCCAGCAGCCAAGAGATAAGACGAGCCAACGTCCTGACTTTC
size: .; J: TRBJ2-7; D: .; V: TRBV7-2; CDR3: CASSLNPDRAYEQYF; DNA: TGTGCCAGCAGCTTAAACCCTGACCGAGCCTACGAGCAGTACTTC
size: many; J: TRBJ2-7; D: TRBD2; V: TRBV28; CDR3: CASSLLASGHREQYF; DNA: TGTGCCAGCAGTTTGTTGGCTAGCGGGCACCGGGAGCAGTACTTC
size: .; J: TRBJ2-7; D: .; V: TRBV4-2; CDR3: CASSPRRGAANEQYF; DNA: TGTGCCAGCAGCCCCAGACGGGGGGCAGCCAACGAGCAGTACTTC
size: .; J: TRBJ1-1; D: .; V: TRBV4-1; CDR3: CASSSGAGITEAFF; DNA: TGCGCCAGCAGCTCAGGGGCAGGGATCACTGAAGCTTTCTTT
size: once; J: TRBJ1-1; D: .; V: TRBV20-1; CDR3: CSADWGMAEAFF; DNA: TGCAGCGCCGATTGGGGGATGGCTGAAGCTTTCTTT
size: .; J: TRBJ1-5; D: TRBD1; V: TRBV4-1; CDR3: CASSQRTGMVQPQHF; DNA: TGCGCCAGCAGCCAAAGGACAGGGATGGTTCAGCCCCAGCATTTT
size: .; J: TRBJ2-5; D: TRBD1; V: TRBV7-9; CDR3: CASSFHRGVRETQYF; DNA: TGTGCCAGCAGCTTCCACAGGGGTGTGAGGGAGACCCAGTACTTC
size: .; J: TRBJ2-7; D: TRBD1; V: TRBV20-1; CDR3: CSAPSRGQSYEQYF; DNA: TGCAGTGCTCCTTCCAGGGGGCAAAGCTACGAGCAGTACTTC
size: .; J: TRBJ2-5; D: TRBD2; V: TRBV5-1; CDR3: CASSLGGSGAYQETQYF; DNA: TGCGCCAGCAGCTTGGGCGGTAGCGGGGCGTACCAAGAGACCCAGTACTTC
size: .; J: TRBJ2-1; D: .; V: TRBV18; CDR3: CASSVEFYNEQFF; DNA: TGTGCCAGCTCAGTGGAGTTTTACAATGAGCAGTTCTTC
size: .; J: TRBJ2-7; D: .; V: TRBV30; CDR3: CAWRKSGGGYEQYF; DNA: TGTGCCTGGAGGAAGTCGGGGGGCGGTTACGAGCAGTACTTC
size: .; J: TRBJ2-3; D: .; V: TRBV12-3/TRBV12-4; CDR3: CASSLRGLIGQYF; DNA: TGTGCCAGCAGTTTGCGGGGCCTTATAGGGCAGTATTTT
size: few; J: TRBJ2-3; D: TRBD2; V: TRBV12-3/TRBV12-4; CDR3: CASSLGGAGADTQYF; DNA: TGTGCCAGCAGTTTGGGAGGGGCCGGCGCAGATACGCAGTATTTT
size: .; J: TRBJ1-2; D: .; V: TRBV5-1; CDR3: CASRLGIDRSYGYTF; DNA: TGCGCCAGCAGACTAGGCATCGACAGATCCTATGGCTACACCTTC
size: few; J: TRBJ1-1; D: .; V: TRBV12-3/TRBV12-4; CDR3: CASSDSDRPNTEAFF; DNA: TGTGCCAGCAGTGATTCTGACAGACCGAACACTGAAGCTTTCTTT
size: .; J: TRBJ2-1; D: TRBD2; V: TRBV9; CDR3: CASSPTDRIAGLWFRRFF; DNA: TGTGCCAGCAGCCCGACCGATCGGATAGCGGGGCTATGGTTCCGTCGGTTCTTC
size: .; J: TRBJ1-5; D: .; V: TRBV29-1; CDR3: CSVVTDSSQPQHF; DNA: TGCAGCGTAGTGACGGATAGCAGTCAGCCCCAGCATTTT
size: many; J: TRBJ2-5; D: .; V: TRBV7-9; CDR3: CASSPTAETQYF; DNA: TGTGCCAGCAGCCCGACGGCAGAGACCCAGTACTTC
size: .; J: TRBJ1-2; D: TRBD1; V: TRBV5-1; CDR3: CASSFSGQGYTF; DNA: TGCGCCAGCAGCTTCTCGGGACAGGGGTACACCTTC
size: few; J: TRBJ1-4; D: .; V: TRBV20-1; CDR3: CSAGPHTDFNEKLFF; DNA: TGCAGTGCTGGCCCTCACACCGACTTTAATGAAAAACTGTTTTTT
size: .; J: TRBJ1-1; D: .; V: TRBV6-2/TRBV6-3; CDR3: CASSYRGLISTEAFF; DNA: TGTGCCAGCAGTTACCGAGGACTTATAAGCACTGAAGCTTTCTTT
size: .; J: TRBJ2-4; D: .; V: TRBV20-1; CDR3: CSARGKGAKNIQYF; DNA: TGCAGTGCTAGAGGGAAAGGGGCCAAAAACATTCAGTACTTC
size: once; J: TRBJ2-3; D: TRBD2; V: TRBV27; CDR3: CASRGLTSGTSTDTQYF; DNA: TGTGCCAGCAGGGGATTGACTAGCGGGACTAGCACAGATACGCAGTATTTT
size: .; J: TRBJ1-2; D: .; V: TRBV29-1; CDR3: CSVEIIGKDDGYTF; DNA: TGCAGCGTTGAGATAATCGGGAAAGACGATGGCTACACCTTC
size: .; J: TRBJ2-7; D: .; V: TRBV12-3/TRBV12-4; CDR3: CASRPGLKEGEQYF; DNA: TGTGCCAGCAGGCCGGGCCTCAAGGAGGGCGAGCAGTACTTC
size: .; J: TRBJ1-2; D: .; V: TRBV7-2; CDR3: CASSPDTYNYGYTF; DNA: TGTGCCAGCAGCCCAGACACTTATAACTATGGCTACACCTTC
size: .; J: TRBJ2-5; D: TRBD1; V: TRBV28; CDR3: CASSLLPGQAKETQYF; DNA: TGCGCCAGCAGTTTACTGCCGGGACAGGCTAAAGAGACCCAGTACTTC
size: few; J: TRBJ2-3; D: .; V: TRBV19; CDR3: CASSITELTTQYF; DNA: TGTGCCAGTAGTATCACAGAGCTTACTACGCAGTATTTT
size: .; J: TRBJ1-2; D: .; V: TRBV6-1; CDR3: CASSEPPPGYMDNYGYTF; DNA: TGTGCCAGCAGTGAACCTCCGCCAGGGTACATGGATAACTATGGCTACACCTTC
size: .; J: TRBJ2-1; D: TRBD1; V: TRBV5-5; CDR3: CASILQGALEQFF; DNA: TGTGCCAGCATCCTACAGGGGGCTCTCGAGCAGTTCTTC
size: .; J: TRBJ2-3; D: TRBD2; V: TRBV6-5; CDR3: CASSSSGATDTQYF; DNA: TGTGCCAGCAGCTCTAGCGGCGCAACAGATACGCAGTATTTT
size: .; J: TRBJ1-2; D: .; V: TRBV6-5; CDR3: CASSLTTGNRIYGYTF; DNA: TGTGCCAGCAGTCTGACAACTGGGAACAGGATATATGGCTACACCTTC
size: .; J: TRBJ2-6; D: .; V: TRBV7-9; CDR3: CASIPLSGANVLTF; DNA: TGTGCCAGCATCCCCCTCTCTGGGGCCAACGTCCTGACTTTC
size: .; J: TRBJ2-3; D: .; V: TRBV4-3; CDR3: CASSQVDGQETF; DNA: TGCGCCAGCAGCCAAGTCGATGGTCAAGAAACGTTT
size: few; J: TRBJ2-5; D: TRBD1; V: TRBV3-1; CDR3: CASSPRYGRGNPWYQETQYF; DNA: TGTGCCAGCAGCCCTCGGTATGGCAGGGGGAACCCGTGGTACCAAGAGACCCAGTACTTC
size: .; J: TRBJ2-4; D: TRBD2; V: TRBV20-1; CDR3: CSAGDPKRGENIQYF; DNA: TGCAGTGCTGGAGATCCGAAGCGGGGGGAAAACATTCAGTACTTC
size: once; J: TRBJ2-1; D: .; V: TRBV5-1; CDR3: CASRLGSSSGVDEQFF; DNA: TGCGCCAGCAGGCTTGGTTCGTCTAGTGGAGTCGATGAGCAGTTCTTC
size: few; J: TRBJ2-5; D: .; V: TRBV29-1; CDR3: CSVGARTAETQYF; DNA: TGCAGCGTTGGAGCCCGGACGGCAGAGACCCAGTACTTC
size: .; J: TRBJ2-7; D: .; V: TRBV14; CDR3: CASSQDLRHGYEQYF; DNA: TGTGCCAGCAGCCAAGATCTCCGACACGGATACGAGCAGTACTTC
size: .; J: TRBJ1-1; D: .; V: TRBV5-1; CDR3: CASSLGPRTYTEAFF; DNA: TGCGCCAGCAGCTTGGGGCCCCGAACATACACTGAAGCTTTCTTT
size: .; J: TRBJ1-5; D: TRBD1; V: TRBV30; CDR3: CAWSGQANQPQHF; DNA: TGTGCCTGGAGCGGACAGGCAAATCAGCCCCAGCATTTT
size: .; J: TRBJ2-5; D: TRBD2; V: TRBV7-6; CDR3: CASSLAGFQRGQETQYF; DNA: TGTGCCAGCAGCTTAGCAGGCTTCCAGCGGGGCCAAGAGACCCAGTACTTC
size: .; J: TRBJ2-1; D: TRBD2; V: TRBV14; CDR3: CASSSPTSGYPYNEQFF; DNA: TGTGCCAGCAGCTCCCCGACTAGCGGATACCCCTACAATGAGCAGTTTTTC
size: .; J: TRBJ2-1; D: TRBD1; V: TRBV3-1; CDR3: CASRDRASYNEQFF; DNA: TGTGCCAGCCGGGACAGGGCCTCCTACAATGAGCAGTTCTTC